A selection of T cell receptor beta chains follows, all from one sample in a study of vaccination effects on CD4 cells after COVID-19. Sequencing was performed with immunoSEQ multiplex PCR; in TCRdb, only in-frame clones are kept and a portion is missing. The sample includes more than 25,000 clones, about 72% of them seen just once. Their antigens are not known. The sample in question was CD4+ T cells from PBMCs cultured with HCoV-229E spike peptides, obtained before COVID-19 vaccination. The receptors were sampled from a human donor who received a COVID-19 vaccine. Both conserved end residues are part of each CDR3. D genes are given only for firm matches.

d_gene,v_gene,j_gene,len,CDR3aa,CDR3nt
-,TRBV6-2/TRBV6-3,TRBJ1-5,17,CASSYPGGPPGNQPQHF,TGTGCCAGCAGTTACCCCGGGGGGCCCCCGGGGAATCAGCCCCAGCATTTT
TRBD2,TRBV24-1,TRBJ2-3,17,CATSDAGLAGVSDTQYF,TGTGCCACCAGTGATGCGGGACTAGCGGGGGTGTCAGATACGCAGTATTTT
-,TRBV19,TRBJ1-3,14,CASSAGTSGNTIYF,TGTGCCAGTAGTGCGGGGACCTCTGGAAACACCATATATTTT
TRBD2,TRBV10-2,TRBJ2-1,13,CASSASGRDEQFF,TGCGCCAGCAGTGCTAGCGGGAGGGATGAGCAGTTCTTC
-,TRBV4-3,TRBJ2-1,16,CASSQDRGVLYNEQFF,TGCGCCAGCAGCCAAGATAGGGGGGTGCTCTACAATGAGCAGTTCTTC
-,TRBV27,TRBJ2-1,15,CASSSTRTGGNEQFF,TGTGCCAGCAGTTCCACCCGAACCGGTGGCAATGAGCAGTTCTTC
-,TRBV18,TRBJ1-3,15,CASSPRPPGIDTIYF,TGTGCCAGCTCACCGAGGCCGCCAGGGATAGACACCATATATTTT
-,TRBV5-4,TRBJ1-2,12,CASSTGNYGYTF,TGTGCCAGCAGTACAGGGAACTATGGCTACACCTTC
-,TRBV15,TRBJ2-7,14,CATSSTGPKGEQYF,TGTGCCACCAGCAGCACGGGACCTAAGGGGGAGCAGTACTTC
-,TRBV7-2,TRBJ2-2,15,CASSLAGGLTGELFF,TGTGCCAGCAGCTTAGCGGGGGGGCTCACCGGGGAGCTGTTTTTT
-,TRBV30,TRBJ1-2,13,CAWSREGLYGYTF,TGTGCCTGGAGCCGAGAGGGCCTATATGGCTACACCTTC
-,TRBV5-4,TRBJ2-2,15,CASSSSDSSPGELFF,TGTGCCAGCAGCTCATCCGACTCCTCCCCCGGGGAGCTGTTTTTT